This TCR beta chain was identified during a study of T cells in women clearing cervical HPV infection. Study-level information: Case blood was drawn when the lesion was first found; control blood after infection became undetectable. Findings and limits, study-wide: Controls had more TRBV6-7 (approximately 0.15%) than cases (approximately 0.11%).

Some clones are missing from TCRdb's copy, which holds only in-frame ones; the method was immunoSEQ multiplex PCR. The ten top clones account for 1.5% to 2%, within a sample of over 30,000 clones. The CDR3 spans 14 residues. Germline CDR1 SGHNT, CDR2 YENEEA. Trimming left V 2 bases short and J 1 base short, with 6 bases between. Concerning this clone itself: Antigen specificity is unknown. The CDR3 end lies 3 residues beyond the end of the read and is filled in from the germline J gene.

The receptor's source is a woman between 18 and 70 years old with a cervical HPV16 infection that either progressed to CIN3+ or cleared (not recorded which). J is TRBJ1-5 and V is TRBV11-3; TRBD1 is a possible D gene (6 bases). The specimen sequenced was blood buffy coat. CDR3 in amino acids: CASSLQGSNQPQHF. The part of the CDR3 DNA that was read is TGTGCCAGCAGCTTACAGGGGAGCAATCAGCCC.